A selection of T cell receptor beta chains follows, all from one sample in a study of shared clonotypes between healthy human individuals. Produced via immunoSEQ multiplex PCR; TCRdb's table is partial and in-frame only. The table lists some 2.4 million clones, 93% of them singletons. The specimen sequenced was naive CD4+ T cells from PBMCs. Receptor source: a man in his late teens or twenties in good health. Some clones in this sample may be carry-over from other donors' samples. Each CDR3 is given with its conserved first and last residue. D genes are given only for firm matches. Clone size is shown for a subset of rows, as once, few, many or a class of expanded clone.

cdr3_nt | cdr3_aa | v_call | clone_size | j_call | d_call
TGTGCCAGCAGCTCGACTAGGGGCACCGGGGAGCTGTTTTTT | CASSSTRGTGELFF | TRBV7-2 | NA | TRBJ2-2 | NA
TGTGCCAGCAGCTCCTCTGGACTAGCGACAACGTTAGGGACGCAGTATTTT | CASSSSGLATTLGTQYF | TRBV28 | NA | TRBJ2-3 | TRBD2
TGTGCCAGCAGCTTAGCGGCGTGGGACTATGGCTACACCTTC | CASSLAAWDYGYTF | TRBV11-1 | NA | TRBJ1-2 | NA
TGTGCCACCAGCGTAGACAGGGGGGACACTGAAGCTTTCTTT | CATSVDRGDTEAFF | TRBV15 | NA | TRBJ1-1 | TRBD1
TGCAGCGCCCTTGGGGGGCGCACAGATACGCAGTATTTT | CSALGGRTDTQYF | TRBV29-1 | NA | TRBJ2-3 | NA
TGTGCCAGCAGCCACGGGACCATATACAATGAGCAGTTCTTC | CASSHGTIYNEQFF | TRBV14 | once | TRBJ2-1 | NA
TGCAGCGTTGAAGGAATCGTGGGACTAGCAGTCTACAATGAGCAGTTCTTC | CSVEGIVGLAVYNEQFF | TRBV29-1 | NA | TRBJ2-1 | TRBD2
TGCAGCTTAACCGGGACTAGTTACAATGAGCAGTTCTTC | CSLTGTSYNEQFF | TRBV29-1 | NA | TRBJ2-1 | TRBD2
TGTGCCAGCAGTTTACGGGTGGCTAGCGGGAGCCCCCGGCGGGCAGATACGCAGTATTTT | CASSLRVASGSPRRADTQYF | TRBV27 | once | TRBJ2-3 | TRBD2
TGTGCCAGCAGCTTTAGCGGGAGGGTAGGAAATGAGCAGTTCTTC | CASSFSGRVGNEQFF | TRBV7-3 | NA | TRBJ2-1 | TRBD2
TGTGCCAGCAGCTTAGGGACAGGGGAAAATCAGCCCCAGCATTTT | CASSLGTGENQPQHF | TRBV7-9 | few | TRBJ1-5 | TRBD1
TGTGCCAGCAGCCCAGGACAGGGGATTGAGACCCAGTACTTC | CASSPGQGIETQYF | TRBV7-2 | NA | TRBJ2-5 | TRBD1
TGTGCCAGCAGCTTGGCCGGCTCCTACGAGCAGTACTTC | CASSLAGSYEQYF | TRBV5-4 | NA | TRBJ2-7 | NA
TGTGCCAGCAGTCAAGCGGGAGGAATTCGCGAGCAGTACTTC | CASSQAGGIREQYF | TRBV25-1 | NA | TRBJ2-7 | TRBD2
TGTGCCAGCAGCCATGGACGCAATGAGCAGTTCTTC | CASSHGRNEQFF | TRBV11-2 | NA | TRBJ2-1 | NA
TGTGCCAGCAGTCTAGGCCACGAGACCCAGTACTTC | CASSLGHETQYF | TRBV7-8 | NA | TRBJ2-5 | NA
TGTGCCAGCAACAGGGTAGTGGGCAATCAGCCCCAGCATTTT | CASNRVVGNQPQHF | TRBV2 | NA | TRBJ1-5 | NA
TGTGCCAGCAGCTTAGTTAATTCACCCCTCCACTTT | CASSLVNSPLHF | TRBV7-2 | few | TRBJ1-6 | NA
TGTGCCAGCAGCTTAGCGGGCTCTCGCACAGATACGCAGTATTTT | CASSLAGSRTDTQYF | TRBV7-2 | NA | TRBJ2-3 | NA
TGTGCCAGCAGCGTAGGACAGGGCCGCGGCACTGAAGCTTTCTTT | CASSVGQGRGTEAFF | TRBV9 | NA | TRBJ1-1 | TRBD1
TGCGCCAGCAGCTTGGACCCTAGCTCAGCCTACGAGCAGTACTTC | CASSLDPSSAYEQYF | TRBV5-1 | NA | TRBJ2-7 | NA
TGTGCCAGCAGTTACTCGGCAGGGCTACGCGGCTACACCTTC | CASSYSAGLRGYTF | TRBV6-5 | few | TRBJ1-2 | NA
TGTGCCAGCAGCTTAGGAGGGGGCACCGGGGAGCTGTTTTTT | CASSLGGGTGELFF | TRBV11-1 | NA | TRBJ2-2 | NA
TGTGCCAGCAGTGAAGACTCAGCGAATGAGCAGTTCTTC | CASSEDSANEQFF | TRBV2 | NA | TRBJ2-1 | NA
TGTGCCAGCAGCTTCACGATTAGCGGGCATAGAGGCGAGCAGTACTTC | CASSFTISGHRGEQYF | TRBV11-2 | NA | TRBJ2-7 | TRBD2
TGTGCCAGCAGCTTAAGGGCAGGGGGTGGCTACACCTTC | CASSLRAGGGYTF | TRBV7-3 | NA | TRBJ1-2 | TRBD1
TGTGCCAGTAGGACAGGGGGGCCGTCTGGCGAGCAGTACTTC | CASRTGGPSGEQYF | TRBV19 | NA | TRBJ2-7 | TRBD1
TGTGCCAGCAGTGCTGGACAGAGGATCCAGCCCCAGCATTTT | CASSAGQRIQPQHF | TRBV28 | NA | TRBJ1-5 | NA
TGTGCCAGCAGCTTTTCGGGTTTCTCCGAGCAGTACTTC | CASSFSGFSEQYF | TRBV13 | NA | TRBJ2-7 | NA
TGCGCCAGCAGGGATCAGGGGGTGACTGAAGCTTTCTTT | CASRDQGVTEAFF | TRBV5-1 | NA | TRBJ1-1 | TRBD1
TGTGCCAGCTCACTGCTTGAGGCGATCTCCTACGAGCAGTACTTC | CASSLLEAISYEQYF | TRBV18 | NA | TRBJ2-7 | NA
TGTGCCAGCAGCTTACTGGTCGGACCGACCACTGAAGCTTTCTTT | CASSLLVGPTTEAFF | TRBV11-2 | NA | TRBJ1-1 | NA
TGCGCCAGCAGCATGACTAGCGGGAAGAACACCGGGGAGCTGTTTTTT | CASSMTSGKNTGELFF | TRBV5-1 | once | TRBJ2-2 | TRBD2
TGTGCCAGCAGCTTAGGGGGCGGAGCAGTCCAAGAGACCCAGTACTTC | CASSLGGGAVQETQYF | TRBV7-7 | NA | TRBJ2-5 | NA
TGTGCCAGCAGCCAATGGACTGTGAACACCGGGGAGCTGTTTTTT | CASSQWTVNTGELFF | TRBV14 | once | TRBJ2-2 | NA
TGCAGCGTTGCAGAGACCCCCAGGAGTGACAATGAGCAGTTCTTC | CSVAETPRSDNEQFF | TRBV29-1 | NA | TRBJ2-1 | NA
TGTGCCAGCAGTTTCCCCACCGGGACAGCTAACTATGGCTACACCTTC | CASSFPTGTANYGYTF | TRBV28 | NA | TRBJ1-2 | TRBD1
TGCGCCAGCCGCGCCGGAAGGCAGACCCAGTACTTC | CASRAGRQTQYF | TRBV5-1 | NA | TRBJ2-5 | NA
TGTGCCAGCAGTCTACAAGCAGGGGACACTGAAGCTTTCTTT | CASSLQAGDTEAFF | TRBV6-4 | few | TRBJ1-1 | NA
TGTGCCAGCAGCGAGGAAGGGGGAACCCCCTATGGCTACACCTTC | CASSEEGGTPYGYTF | TRBV5-8 | NA | TRBJ1-2 | NA
TGTGCCAGCAGCCAAGATATAGGGGCGGTGGGTTATGGCTACACCTTC | CASSQDIGAVGYGYTF | TRBV4-2 | NA | TRBJ1-2 | NA
TGTGCCAGCAGCCTGGACCCTGGGTATGGCTACACCTTC | CASSLDPGYGYTF | TRBV13 | NA | TRBJ1-2 | NA
TGCGCCAGCAGCTTGTCACTTACTAGCGGGAGGTCTCAAGAGACCCAGTACTTC | CASSLSLTSGRSQETQYF | TRBV5-1 | NA | TRBJ2-5 | TRBD2
TGTGCCAGCAGCCGCCCCGGCGGGAGAGGAACTTCCTACGAGCAGTACTTC | CASSRPGGRGTSYEQYF | TRBV11-2 | NA | TRBJ2-7 | TRBD2
TGTGCCAGCAGTTATAGGCAGGGATTAAGGGATCAGCCCCAGCATTTT | CASSYRQGLRDQPQHF | TRBV27 | NA | TRBJ1-5 | NA
TGCGCCAGCAGCCAAGGGACGGTCAGCTCCTACGAGCAGTACTTC | CASSQGTVSSYEQYF | TRBV5-1 | once | TRBJ2-7 | NA
TGTGCCACCTCCGGGGCAGGCAATCAGCCCCAGCATTTT | CATSGAGNQPQHF | TRBV2 | few | TRBJ1-5 | NA
TGTGCCAGCAGCCCGGACAGTATTACCGGGGAGCTGTTTTTT | CASSPDSITGELFF | TRBV9 | NA | TRBJ2-2 | NA
TGTGCCAGCAGTTACAGGCCAAAGGGCGATACGCAGTATTTT | CASSYRPKGDTQYF | TRBV6-5 | NA | TRBJ2-3 | NA